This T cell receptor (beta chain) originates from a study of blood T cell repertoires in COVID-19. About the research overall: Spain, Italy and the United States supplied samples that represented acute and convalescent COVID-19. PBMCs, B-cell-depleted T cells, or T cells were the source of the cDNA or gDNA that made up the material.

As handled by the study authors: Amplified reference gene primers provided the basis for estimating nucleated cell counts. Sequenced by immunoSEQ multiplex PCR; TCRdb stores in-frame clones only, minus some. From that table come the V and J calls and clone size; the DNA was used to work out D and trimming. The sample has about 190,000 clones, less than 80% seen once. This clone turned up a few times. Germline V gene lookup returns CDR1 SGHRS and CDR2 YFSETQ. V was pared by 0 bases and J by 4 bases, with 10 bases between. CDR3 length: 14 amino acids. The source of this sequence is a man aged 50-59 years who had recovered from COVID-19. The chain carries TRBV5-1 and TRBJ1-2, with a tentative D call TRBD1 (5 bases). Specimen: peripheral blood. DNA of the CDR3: TGCGCCAGCAGCTTGGAGGGGCTGGGCTATGGCTACACCTTC. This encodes CASSLEGLGYGYTF.